The 27 T cell receptor beta chains below come from one sample, sequenced in a study of blood T cell repertoires in COVID-19. The method was immunoSEQ multiplex PCR; TCRdb's version includes in-frame clones alone and lacks a portion of them. This sample has over 70,000 clones, with roughly three quarters found just once. The sequenced sample consisted of peripheral blood. These receptors all stem from a man between 65 and 80 years old with COVID-19, enrolled during active disease.

This chain joins TRBV18 and TRBJ1-1; D might be TRBD1 (5 bases). The CDR3 has 15 residues. The germline V and J ends were trimmed by 3 bases and 5 bases, with 16 bases remaining between them. In germline, CDR1 is KGHSH, CDR2 LQKENI. The CDR3 DNA sequence: TGTGCCAGCTCACCCGCGGGACTATCGGGGACTGAAGCTTTCTTT. Its protein is CASSPAGLSGTEAFF. The full variable domain, its missing parts supplied by reference TRBV18 and TRBJ1-1, is NAGVMQNPRHLVRRRGQEARLRCSPMKGHSHVYWYRQLPEEGLKFMVYLQKENIIDESGMPKERFSAEFPKEGPSILRIQQVVRGDSAAYFCASSPAGLSGTEAFFGQGTRLTVV.

This chain links TRBV4-3 with TRBJ2-2, with D tentatively TRBD2 (6 bases). Trimming stripped 4 bases from V and 4 bases from J, with 13 bases between. CDR3 length equals 15 residues. The germline gives CDR1 LGHNA, CDR2 YSLEER. The CDR3 protein is CASSLRVAVTGELFF. The CDR3 DNA is TGCGCCAGCAGCCTTCGGGTAGCGGTCACCGGGGAGCTGTTTTTT.

This clone was observed a few times. This chain links TRBV20-1 with TRBJ1-2; possibly TRBD1 for D (5 bases). The CDR3 runs to 10 residues. The ends were cut back, 8 bases at V and 5 bases at J, with 9 bases in the middle. Per the germline V gene, CDR1 is DFQATT and CDR2 is SNEGSKA (reference sequence). CDR3 coding DNA: TGCAGTCCCGGGGGTTATGGCTACACCTTC. Translated: CSPGGYGYTF.

The rearrangement links TRBV28 to TRBJ1-5; a possible D gene is TRBD1 (5 bases). Germline V gene data show CDR1 as MDHEN and CDR2 as SYDVKM. The CDR3 contains 14 residues. V gave up 2 bases and J gave up 10 bases, with 15 bases separating them. For the CDR3, the DNA is TGTGCCAGCAGTTTAAACAGGCCCCTGAGCCCCCAGCATTTT. Translated: CASSLNRPLSPQHF.

In its sample, this clone was seen a few times. J is TRBJ2-1 and V is TRBV7-2; D might be TRBD2 (6 bases). CDR1 is SGHTA and CDR2 is FQGNSA in the germline V gene. The V and J ends lost 1 base and 14 bases respectively, with 12 bases between them. The CDR3 is made up of 12 amino acids. This chain's CDR3 is CASSLGVGGEFF. For the CDR3, the DNA is TGTGCCAGCAGCTTAGGGGTGGGGGGAGAGTTCTTC.

The V gene is TRBV11-2, the J gene TRBJ1-1, with D perhaps TRBD1 (6 bases). The CDR3 loop spans 14 amino acids. Trimming pared 5 bases from V and 5 bases from J, leaving 15 bases between. Germline V gives CDR1 SGHAT, CDR2 FQNNGV. CDR3 in DNA: TGTGCCAGCAGCAGAAGCAGGGGTGGGACTGAAGCTTTCTTT. This sequence encodes CASSRSRGGTEAFF.

This clone appeared a few times. This chain joins TRBV9 and TRBJ1-3, with D tentatively TRBD1 (5 bases). Germline-derived CDR1 and CDR2 are SGDLS and YYNGEE. The CDR3 loop spans 15 amino acids. V was clipped by 4 bases and J by 1 base, with 12 bases between them. The CDR3 coding sequence is TGTGCCAGCAGCACGTCGGGGGTTTCTGGAAACACCATATATTTT. Translating it yields CASSTSGVSGNTIYF.

The CDR3 protein is CASSSGVTGSNTEAFF. In DNA form, the CDR3 reads TGCGCCAGCAGCTCCGGTGTGACAGGGAGTAACACTGAAGCTTTCTTT. This sequence joins TRBV5-1 and TRBJ1-1; 7 bases line up with TRBD1. Germline V CDR1 and CDR2: SGHRS, YFSETQ. The CDR3 is made up of 16 amino acids. V lost 3 bases and J lost 2; bases outside the gene matches: 10.

The chain combines TRBV30 with TRBJ2-7; TRBD2 is a possible D gene (7 bases). The CDR3 consists of 14 residues. Germline loops: CDR1 GTSNPN, CDR2 SVGIG (reference sequence). The germline V and J ends were trimmed by 0 bases and 3 bases, with 12 bases remaining between them. CDR3 protein: CAWSVGGDLYEQYF. DNA for the CDR3: TGTGCCTGGAGTGTAGGGGGGGACCTCTACGAGCAGTACTTC. Supplemented by reference TRBV30 and TRBJ2-7, the full variable domain reads SQTIHQWPATLVQPVGSPLSLECTVEGTSNPNLYWYRQAAGRGLQLLFYSVGIGQISSEVPQNLSASRPQDRQFILSSKKLLLSDSGFYLCAWSVGGDLYEQYFGPGTRLTVT.

The chain carries TRBV4-1 and TRBJ2-7, with TRBD2 matching 13 bases. Per the germline V gene, CDR1 is MGHRA and CDR2 is YSYEKL. The trim removed 1 base at V and 5 bases at J, leaving 2 bases unmatched. The CDR3 length is 15 residues. CDR3 DNA sequence: TGCGCCAGCAGCCAAGCGGGACTAGCGGGACACGAGCAGTACTTC. Its protein product is CASSQAGLAGHEQYF.

This rearrangement joins TRBV7-3 to TRBJ2-3; maybe TRBD2 (5 bases). The CDR3 sequence is 13 residues long. Looked up from germline, CDR1 is SGHTA and CDR2 is FQGTGA. The V and J ends lost 5 bases and 0 bases respectively, with 6 bases between them. As DNA, the CDR3 is TGTGCCAGCAGCGGGAGTAGCACAGATACGCAGTATTTT. This codes for CASSGSSTDTQYF.

The chain has TRBV5-4 and TRBJ2-7; 7 bases fit TRBD1. This CDR3 contains 14 residues. Losses at the gene ends were 4 bases for V and 2 bases for J; bases not matched to a gene: 6. Germline V gives CDR1 SGHNT, CDR2 YYREEE (reference sequence). The CDR3 DNA follows: TGTGCCAGCAGCACCGGGACAGAGCCCTACGAGCAGTACTTC. Translating it yields CASSTGTEPYEQYF.

The chain links TRBV10-3 to TRBJ1-4; no clear D. With 4 bases removed from V and 8 bases from J, the gap between germline ends came to 8 bases. This CDR3 is built from 12 residues. Per germline, CDR1 ENHRY and CDR2 SYGVKD. CDR3 coding DNA: TGTGCCATCAGTGGATTGGAGGAAAAACTGTTTTTT. Translation: CAISGLEEKLFF.

The chain is built from TRBV29-1 and TRBJ1-1; a weak D match, TRBD1 (5 bases). The CDR3 contains 11 residues. Looked up from germline, CDR1 is SQVTM and CDR2 is ANQGSEA. V was pared by 4 bases and J by 5 bases, with 8 bases between. The CDR3 spells CSVGGGTEAFF. CDR3 nucleotides: TGCAGCGTTGGCGGGGGAACTGAAGCTTTCTTT. Looking up the rest from reference TRBV29-1 and TRBJ1-1 gives the full variable domain: SAVISQKPSRDICQRGTSLTIQCQVDSQVTMMFWYRQQPGQSLTLIATANQGSEATYESGFVIDKFPISRPNLTFSTLTVSNMSPEDSSIYLCSVGGGTEAFFGQGTRLTVV.

The chain employs TRBV9 and TRBJ2-2; TRBD1 aligns across 7 bases. The germline V gene encodes CDR1 SGDLS and CDR2 YYNGEE. With V trimmed by 8 bases and J by 1 base, 2 bases remained unmatched. This CDR3 is 13 amino acids long. Here the CDR3 DNA reads TGTGCCAGTGGGACAGAGAACACCGGGGAGCTGTTTTTT. It translates to CASGTENTGELFF.

The rearrangement joins TRBV30 to TRBJ2-1; a weak D match, TRBD2 (6 bases). Germline-derived CDR1 and CDR2 are GTSNPN and SVGIG (reference sequence). The CDR3 sequence is 16 residues long. Trimming pared 3 bases from V and 0 bases from J, leaving 15 bases between. This chain's CDR3 is CAWRGGVRSSYNEQFF. The CDR3 DNA is TGTGCCTGGAGGGGAGGAGTCCGGAGCTCCTACAATGAGCAGTTCTTC.

The chain couples TRBV12-3 or TRBV12-4 to TRBJ2-7; D unclear. With 7 bases removed from V and 3 bases from J, the gap between germline ends came to 7 bases. The CDR3 is 11 amino acids. The CDR3 sequence: CASTSGYEQYF. CDR3 coding DNA: TGTGCCAGCACCTCCGGCTACGAGCAGTACTTC.

The V call is TRBV7-3, the J call TRBJ1-6; D possibly corresponds to TRBD1 (5 bases). The CDR3 runs 12 residues. Germline lookup yields CDR1 SGHTA and CDR2 FQGTGA. V lost 6 bases and J 6 bases, leaving 6 bases between the germline ends. In DNA form, the CDR3 reads TGTGCCAGCAGTAGGGGTAATTCACCCCTCCACTTT. Protein: CASSRGNSPLHF.

V is TRBV27 and J is TRBJ2-7; tentative D call: TRBD1 (6 bases). The germline gives CDR1 MNHEY, CDR2 SMNVEV (reference sequence). Trimming shortened V by 2 bases and J by 1 base, and 18 bases separated the two germline ends. This CDR3 comprises 17 residues. The CDR3 nucleotides read TGTGCCAGCAGTTTAGAACGAGAAGGACAGCGATCCTACGAGCAGTACTTC. This encodes CASSLEREGQRSYEQYF.

The genes are TRBV19 and TRBJ1-2; D is possibly TRBD1 (5 bases). Germline CDR1 and CDR2: LNHDA and SQIVND (reference sequence). This CDR3 has 14 residues. The V end was cut by 0 bases, the J end by 5 bases, with 10 bases between. CDR3 in DNA: TGTGCCAGTAGTATAGAAGGGGTCCCTTATGGCTACACCTTC. Translated: CASSIEGVPYGYTF.

The J gene is TRBJ2-1, the V gene TRBV6-1, with D hard to call. The CDR3 contains 12 residues. CDR1 MNHNS and CDR2 SASEGT come from the germline V gene. The V and J ends lost 4 bases and 3 bases respectively, with 4 bases between them. Written as DNA, the CDR3 is TGTGCCAGCAGTGGAGACTACAATGAGCAGTTCTTC. Translation gives CASSGDYNEQFF.

The rearrangement joins TRBV5-1 to TRBJ2-3; TRBD2 aligns across 10 bases. J lost 6 bases, V lost 5 bases, and 12 bases had no gene match. This CDR3 comprises 16 residues. Germline V CDR1 and CDR2: SGHRS, YFSETQ. The CDR3 DNA reads TGCGCCAGCAGTACTAGCGGGGAGGGTGCGTCGGATACGCAGTATTTT. This gives the protein CASSTSGEGASDTQYF.

In DNA, the CDR3 is TGTGCCAGCAGCCAACTAAGCAACTCCTACACCGGGGAGCTGTTTTTT. This encodes CASSQLSNSYTGELFF. The chain joins TRBV3-1 (or the pseudogene TRBV3-2) to TRBJ2-2; unclear D gene. Germline V CDR1 and CDR2: LGHDT, YNNKEL (reference sequence). V was clipped by 2 bases and J by 3 bases, with 13 bases between them. The CDR3 has 16 residues.

The CDR3 sequence is CASSYEGAHRQPQHF. For the CDR3, the DNA is TGTGCCAGCAGTTACGAGGGCGCCCACCGTCAGCCCCAGCATTTT. The chain is built from TRBV6-2 or TRBV6-3 and TRBJ1-5; no clear D gene. The CDR3 spans 15 residues. Trimming stripped 2 bases from V and 6 bases from J, with 14 bases between. The V gene's germline CDR1 is MNHEY and CDR2 SVGEGT.

The rearrangement joins TRBV10-3 to TRBJ1-5; 7 positions agree with TRBD1. CDR3 size: 16 residues. V shed 5 bases, J shed 0 bases, and the junction held 7 bases outside the gene matches. Germline loops: CDR1 ENHRY, CDR2 SYGVKD. The CDR3 spells CAISPGTEYSNQPQHF. DNA for the CDR3: TGTGCCATCAGTCCCGGGACAGAATATAGCAATCAGCCCCAGCATTTT.

This clone qualifies as large. This rearrangement joins TRBV27 to TRBJ2-7; 10 nucleotides line up with TRBD2. This CDR3 is built from 15 residues. V gave up 4 bases and J gave up 5 bases; unmatched junction bases: 8. Germline values: CDR1 MNHEY, CDR2 SMNVEV (reference sequence). The CDR3 spells CASSWPAGGLNEQYF. CDR3 nucleotides: TGTGCCAGCAGTTGGCCAGCGGGAGGGTTAAACGAGCAGTACTTC.

The rearrangement links TRBV28 to TRBJ1-5; TRBD1 matches at 7 bases. V was clipped by 2 bases and J by 7 bases; unmatched bases: 8. Germline CDR1 reads MDHEN; CDR2 reads SYDVKM. This CDR3 has 15 amino acids. The CDR3 DNA follows: TGTGCCAGCAGTTTACCTCAGACAGGGCGACAGCCCCAGCATTTT. Translated, it gives CASSLPQTGRQPQHF.